A selection of T cell receptor beta chains follows, all from one sample in a study of T cells after somatic rescue of genetic block. Generated by immunoSEQ multiplex PCR, the TCRdb table keeps only in-frame clones and is missing some. The sample shows tens of thousands of clones, 85% to 90% of them seen only once. The sample was peripheral blood mononuclear cells (PBMCs). Every receptor here comes from a woman younger than 35. CDR3s include the opening cysteine and the closing phenylalanine or tryptophan. D genes are given only for firm matches. Clone size, where shown, is once, few, many, or a class for clones that have expanded.

j_call clone_size v_call d_call cdr3_nt cdr3_aa
TRBJ1-1 . TRBV2 . TGTGCCAGCGTTCTCGGGGCCACTGAAGCTTTCTTT CASVLGATEAFF
TRBJ2-1 . TRBV25-1 . TGTGCCAGCATCAAAGCCGGGACCCCAAATGAGCAGTTCTTC CASIKAGTPNEQFF
TRBJ1-1 . TRBV27 TRBD1 TGTGCCAGCAGTCCCCGGGACAGGCTGACTGAAGCTTTCTTT CASSPRDRLTEAFF
TRBJ1-5 . TRBV2 . TGTGCCAGCGGAAGCAGGGAGGCGCCCCAGCATTTT CASGSREAPQHF
TRBJ1-2 . TRBV6-5 TRBD1 TGTGCCAGCGGAGATTTACAGGGGGCGGGCTATGGCTACACCTTC CASGDLQGAGYGYTF
TRBJ2-3 . TRBV21-1 . TGTGCCAGCAGCCCGGGAGGCACAGATACGCAGTATTTT CASSPGGTDTQYF
TRBJ2-7 . TRBV2 TRBD1 TGTGCCAGCATTGAACAGGGGGCGCCTTACGAGCAGTACTTC CASIEQGAPYEQYF
TRBJ2-7 . TRBV6-6 . TGTGCCAGCACTCACAGGACTACCGACTCCTACGAGCAGTACTTC CASTHRTTDSYEQYF
TRBJ1-2 . TRBV5-1 . TGCGCCAGCAGCCCGGGACTCACCATAGAATATGGCTACACCTTC CASSPGLTIEYGYTF
TRBJ1-5 . TRBV28 . TGTGCCAGCAGTCCGAAGGGGGGGTACAGCAATCAGCCCCAGCATTTT CASSPKGGYSNQPQHF
TRBJ2-7 once TRBV11-3 . TGTGCCAGCAGCTTAGATCACGGTAGCTCCTACGAGCAGTACTTC CASSLDHGSSYEQYF
TRBJ2-7 . TRBV6-6 . TGTGCCTCTCGCGGGTCTAGCGCTTACGAGCAGTACTTC CASRGSSAYEQYF
TRBJ2-1 . TRBV10-2 . TGCGCCAGCAGTCGGGCCAACAATGAGCAGTTCTTC CASSRANNEQFF
TRBJ2-5 . TRBV29-1 TRBD1 TGCAGCGTATGGACAGGGGGGGAGACCCAGTACTTC CSVWTGGETQYF
TRBJ1-4 . TRBV5-1 . TGCGCCAGCAGCTTGAACGGCAGATCTTTGACTAATGAAAAACTGTTTTTT CASSLNGRSLTNEKLFF
TRBJ2-1 few TRBV7-6 . TGTGCCAGCAGCTCCCCATACAATGAGCAGTTCTTC CASSSPYNEQFF
TRBJ1-4 . TRBV7-2 . TGTGCCAGCAGCCGGACAAACGAAAAACTGTTTTTT CASSRTNEKLFF
TRBJ2-2 . TRBV2 TRBD2 TGTGCCAGCAGTCTAGCGGGGACCTTCGGGGAGCTGTTTTTT CASSLAGTFGELFF
TRBJ2-7 . TRBV30 . TGTGCCTGGAGTGTAGGCGGCTACGAGCAGTACTTC CAWSVGGYEQYF
TRBJ2-3 . TRBV27 TRBD2 TGTGCCAGCAGTGGCCTCCCACTCGGACTAGCGGGGGATACGCAGTATTTT CASSGLPLGLAGDTQYF
TRBJ2-1 once TRBV5-4 . TGTGCCAGCAGCTTGGTGCTGACCCAGGGCAATGAGCAGTTCTTC CASSLVLTQGNEQFF
TRBJ2-1 . TRBV27 . TGTGCCAGCAGTTTACGGGGGTCCTACAATGAGCAGTTCTTC CASSLRGSYNEQFF
TRBJ2-7 . TRBV28 TRBD1 TGTGCCAGCAGTACGTCAGGGGGCGAAGGCACCTACGAGCAGTACTTC CASSTSGGEGTYEQYF
TRBJ1-4 . TRBV28 TRBD1 TGTGCCAGCAGCTGGGGACAGGGTAGACTTAGCGGTGAAAAACTGTTTTTT CASSWGQGRLSGEKLFF
TRBJ2-7 . TRBV20-1 . TGCAGTGCTAGTGAAGGGTACGAGCAGTACTTC CSASEGYEQYF
TRBJ1-4 . TRBV27 . TGTGCCAGCAGCCGCCCCCCAAATGAAAAACTGTTTTTT CASSRPPNEKLFF
TRBJ2-3 . TRBV6-4 . TGTGCCAGCAGTGATGGGGGGGCCACAGATACGCAGTATTTT CASSDGGATDTQYF